The sample holds a few counts of the clone carrying this T cell receptor (beta chain). Isolation of CD4+ naive, central memory, regulatory and stem cell-like memory cells was achieved by sorting via CD45RO/CCR7/CD25/CD127/CD95/CD27. The CDR3 loop spans 17 amino acids. Germline values: CDR1 GTSNPN, CDR2 SVGIG (reference sequence). V trimming: 4 bases; J trimming: 3 bases; junction bases outside the gene matches: 12. The sample belongs to a study of beta chain features in type 1 diabetes. Expressed TCRB transcripts were sequenced after all isolated RNA was converted to cDNA. Produced via immunoSEQ multiplex PCR; TCRdb's table is partial and in-frame only. The table records approximately 250,000 clones, over 8.5% of them present only once.

This TCR came from a woman under 30 in good health. Sequenced material: naive CD4+ T cells from blood. The chain couples TRBV30 to TRBJ2-2, with TRBD2 matching over 9 bases. The CDR3 sequence: CAWNTGSGGFYTGELFF. The CDR3 coding sequence is TGTGCCTGGAATACGGGTAGCGGGGGTTTTTACACCGGGGAGCTGTTTTTT.